These T cell receptor beta chains were read from a single sample in a study of regulatory T cells in long-lasting Graves disease. TCRdb analysed the multiplex PCR reads with MiXCR anew, one entry per CDR3 protein. The data show 350,000 to 500,000 distinct CDR3 sequences, roughly 15% seen once. The same specimen was also included in a second study, on T cells in Graves' hyperthyroidism and ophthalmopathy.

The specimen was peripheral blood mononuclear cells (PBMCs), collected at new diagnosis, from a patient treated with antithyroid drugs. The receptors originated from a woman aged 25 to 39 with Graves disease. CDR3s include the opening cysteine and the closing phenylalanine or tryptophan. The D gene is left open where the match is weak. Size is stated for part of the rows, as once, few or many counts, or as a class when the clone is expanded.

v_call	d_call	j_call	clone_size	cdr3_aa	cdr3_nt
TRBV12-3/TRBV12-4	NA	TRBJ1-1	few	CASSYIAMMNAEAFF	TGTGCCAGCAGTTATATCGCTATGATGAACGCTGAAGCTTTCTTT
TRBV10-3	NA	TRBJ1-1	many	CAISGGDGQHYTEAFF	TGTGCCATCAGTGGGGGGGACGGACAGCACTACACTGAAGCTTTCTTT
TRBV2	NA	TRBJ1-6	few	CASSEAGNSPLHF	TGTGCCAGCAGTGAGGCCGGAAATTCACCCCTCCACTTT
TRBV9	NA	TRBJ2-2	few	CASSVSGGGRGTGELFF	TGTGCCAGCAGCGTATCAGGAGGAGGAAGGGGCACCGGGGAGCTGTTTTTT
TRBV7-3	TRBD2	TRBJ2-2	few	CASSDRAGVVGGELFF	TGTGCCAGCTCCGACAGAGCGGGAGTGGTAGGCGGGGAGCTGTTTTTT
TRBV9	TRBD2	TRBJ2-7	many	CASSSGFNHYEQYF	TGTGCCAGCTCTAGCGGATTCAACCACTACGAGCAGTACTTC
TRBV7-9	TRBD1	TRBJ1-2	NA	CASSYGTGGWGYTF	TGTGCCAGCAGCTATGGGACAGGGGGCTGGGGCTACACCTTC
TRBV2	TRBD1	TRBJ1-1	NA	CASSALTGRGEAFF	TGTGCCAGCAGTGCTCTGACAGGGAGGGGTGAAGCTTTCTTT
TRBV11-2	NA	TRBJ2-1	NA	CASLTNNEQFF	TGTGCCAGCTTAACCAACAATGAGCAGTTCTTC
TRBV4-3	NA	TRBJ2-1	few	CASSHYRASSYNEQFF	TGCGCCAGCAGCCACTACAGGGCGAGCTCCTACAATGAGCAGTTCTTC
TRBV12-3/TRBV12-4	NA	TRBJ2-3	many	CATTRGGPTSTDTQYF	TGTGCCACCACCAGGGGGGGCCCAACTAGCACAGATACGCAGTATTTT
TRBV20-1	TRBD1	TRBJ2-7	many	CSAIDRGTYYEQYF	TGCAGTGCCATCGACAGGGGGACCTACTACGAGCAGTACTTC
TRBV19	NA	TRBJ2-1	NA	CASSMGLYNEQFF	TGTGCCAGTAGTATGGGACTGTACAATGAGCAGTTCTTC
TRBV18	NA	TRBJ1-5	many	CASSPPGGGGQPQHF	TGTGCCAGCTCACCCCCGGGAGGAGGCGGGCAGCCCCAGCATTTT
TRBV4-3	NA	TRBJ2-7	NA	CASSQKGVRAEQYF	TGCGCCAGCAGCCAAAAAGGAGTGCGGGCAGAGCAGTACTTC
TRBV5-1	NA	TRBJ1-4	many	CASSFGRISNEKLFF	TGCGCCAGCAGCTTCGGACGGATTAGTAATGAAAAACTGTTTTTT
TRBV19	TRBD2	TRBJ2-1	NA	CASSSILAGDYNGQFF	TGTGCCAGTAGTAGCATACTAGCGGGAGACTACAATGGGCAGTTCTTC
TRBV5-6	TRBD1	TRBJ2-7	many	CASSPTGTGINEQYF	TGTGCCAGCAGCCCTACCGGGACAGGGATCAACGAGCAGTACTTC
TRBV12-3/TRBV12-4	NA	TRBJ2-5	many	CASTITGLGETQYF	TGTGCCAGCACCATTACAGGGTTGGGGGAGACCCAGTACTTC
TRBV30	TRBD2	TRBJ2-1	few	CAWSMGTSGSCPFF	TGTGCCTGGAGTATGGGGACTAGCGGGAGCTGCCCGTTCTTC
TRBV28	TRBD2	TRBJ2-5	many	CASSLRGRGRQETQYF	TGTGCCAGCAGTTTACGCGGGAGGGGCAGACAAGAGACCCAGTACTTC
TRBV28	NA	TRBJ2-7	many	CASSLAAQGRYEQYF	TGTGCCAGCAGCTTAGCGGCTCAGGGCCGGTACGAGCAGTACTTC
TRBV3-1	TRBD1	TRBJ2-7	many	CASSHRTGVYEQYF	TGTGCCAGCAGCCATAGGACAGGGGTGTACGAGCAGTACTTC
TRBV11-2	TRBD1	TRBJ2-7	many	CASSPGGAFSYEQYF	TGTGCCAGCAGCCCAGGGGGAGCCTTTTCCTACGAGCAGTACTTC
TRBV27	NA	TRBJ2-7	many	CASSLGVGDILTYEQYF	TGTGCCAGCAGTTTGGGGGTGGGAGATATACTTACCTACGAGCAGTACTTC
TRBV5-1	TRBD2	TRBJ2-7	many	CASTQGLAEYYEQYF	TGCGCCAGCACCCAGGGACTAGCGGAGTACTACGAGCAGTACTTC
TRBV19	NA	TRBJ1-5	many	CASSIRRVLGNQPQHF	TGTGCCAGTAGTATCCGCAGGGTGTTGGGCAATCAGCCCCAGCATTTT
TRBV15	TRBD1	TRBJ2-2	few	CATVGARDRGLPGELFF	TGTGCCACCGTGGGGGCCCGGGACAGGGGGCTACCCGGGGAGCTGTTTTTT
TRBV19	NA	TRBJ2-2	few	CASSLGPGHYTGELFF	TGTGCCAGTAGTCTTGGACCGGGACACTACACCGGGGAGCTGTTTTTT
TRBV2	NA	TRBJ2-3	many	CASSGGEQYF	TGTGCCAGCAGTGGAGGAGAGCAGTATTTT
TRBV28	NA	TRBJ2-7	many	CASSPGTGQEQYF	TGTGCCAGCAGTCCCGGGACCGGTCAGGAGCAGTACTTC
TRBV20-1	TRBD2	TRBJ2-6	few	CSAPTGGWANVLTF	TGCAGTGCTCCGACGGGAGGTTGGGCCAACGTCCTGACTTTC
TRBV6-2/TRBV6-3	TRBD2	TRBJ2-6	NA	CASSYSASGLLSGANVLTF	TGTGCCAGCAGTTACTCGGCTAGCGGGCTCCTCTCTGGGGCCAACGTCCTGACTTTC
TRBV5-5	NA	TRBJ2-3	many	CASSFEGPLAADTQYF	TGTGCCAGCAGCTTCGAAGGTCCCTTGGCCGCAGATACGCAGTATTTT
TRBV4-3	NA	TRBJ2-1	NA	CASSQQGGDEQFF	TGCGCCAGCAGCCAACAGGGAGGAGATGAGCAGTTCTTC
TRBV11-2	NA	TRBJ2-7	many	CASSLEGGRGSYEQYF	TGTGCCAGCAGCTTAGAGGGGGGACGGGGCTCCTACGAGCAGTACTTC
TRBV30	NA	TRBJ2-5	many	CAWSGPGFGTQYF	TGTGCCTGGAGCGGACCCGGTTTCGGGACCCAGTACTTC
TRBV7-9	NA	TRBJ1-4	few	CASSPPVVGVSEKLFF	TGTGCCAGCAGCCCCCCAGTTGTCGGAGTGAGTGAAAAACTGTTTTTT
TRBV19	TRBD2	TRBJ2-1	few	CASRSAGAGYNEQFF	TGTGCCAGTAGATCAGCGGGAGCGGGCTACAATGAGCAGTTCTTC
TRBV5-5	NA	TRBJ1-5	many	CASSVGTLNGVQPQHF	TGTGCCAGCAGCGTCGGGACACTCAATGGCGTTCAGCCCCAGCATTTT
TRBV4-1	NA	TRBJ1-2	many	CASNPGPGNSYGYTF	TGCGCCAGCAATCCAGGACCGGGTAATAGCTATGGCTACACCTTC
TRBV28	NA	TRBJ1-5	many	CASSLLVPGGDRQPQHF	TGTGCCAGCAGTTTATTAGTTCCGGGGGGCGATCGACAGCCCCAGCATTTT
TRBV6-1	TRBD2	TRBJ2-1	many	CASSTITSGMNNEQFF	TGTGCCAGCAGTACGATTACTAGCGGGATGAACAATGAGCAGTTCTTC
TRBV13	NA	TRBJ2-1	many	CASSLGTENNEQFF	TGTGCCAGCAGCTTAGGGACAGAAAACAATGAGCAGTTCTTC
TRBV7-9	TRBD1	TRBJ2-1	many	CASSRGQFTGPWFF	TGTGCCAGCAGCCGGGGACAGTTTACGGGGCCGTGGTTCTTC
TRBV11-1	TRBD1	TRBJ2-5	many	CASSSGQRETQYF	TGTGCCAGCAGCTCGGGACAGCGGGAGACCCAGTACTTC
TRBV2	NA	TRBJ2-4	many	CASSYKDIQYF	TGTGCCAGCAGTTACAAGGACATTCAGTACTTC
TRBV14	TRBD2	TRBJ2-5	NA	CASSMLAGERYQETQYF	TGTGCCAGCAGCATGCTAGCGGGAGAGCGGTACCAAGAGACCCAGTACTTC
TRBV27	TRBD1	TRBJ1-3	NA	CASRRDSSSGNTIYF	TGTGCCAGCAGACGGGACAGTAGCTCTGGAAACACCATATATTTT
TRBV10-2	TRBD1	TRBJ2-2	NA	CASSPDRAYTGELFF	TGCGCCAGCAGTCCGGACAGGGCATACACCGGGGAGCTGTTTTTT